This T cell receptor beta chain stems from a study of vaccination and CD4 T cells after COVID-19. Noted treatment: roughly ten-day PBMC culture with coronavirus spike peptide pools or control peptides (ViraFEST assay). Sequencing of the DNA from cultured CD4+ T cells was carried out with the Oncomine TCR Beta short-read assay. TCRdb reprocessed the PCR reads via MiXCR and lists one record per CDR3 protein. The repertoire holds approximately 21,000 distinct CDR3 sequences, with 60% as singletons. Of note for this clonotype: What it binds is not known.

Germline CDR1 reads WNHNN; CDR2 reads SYGVQD (reference sequence). V was cut by 6 bases and J by 3 bases, with 18 bases left in between. The CDR3 length is 15 residues. The sequencing here drew on CD4+ T cells from blood, cultured in vitro, taken after SARS-CoV-2 vaccination. The chain has TRBV10-1 and TRBJ2-7; no clear D. This receptor was obtained from a human donor who received a COVID-19 vaccine. The CDR3 DNA is TGCGCCAGCAGGAATCCCAATAGATGCTTCTACGAGCAGTACTTC. Its translation is CASRNPNRCFYEQYF.